The source of this T cell receptor beta chain is a study of T cell responses to AZD1222 COVID-19 vaccine. Findings of the study overall: After two AZD1222 doses, spike-specific TCR breadth and depth rose versus day 0. Every sample of the repertoires postdated the peak T cell response. Unmutated variant regions are reportedly targeted by nearly half of spike-specific TCRs.

Germline CDR1 and CDR2: SGHRS and YFSETQ. The CDR3 loop spans 15 amino acids. Trimming cost V 3 bases and J 0 bases, with 10 bases left between them. The repertoire was sequenced with immunoSEQ multiplex PCR; TCRdb's copy has only in-frame clones and lacks some. The sample gives about 97,000 clones, around nine tenths of which show up once; approximately 7.5% is in the top ten. Concerning this clone itself: What it recognizes is unknown.

The sequences come from peripheral blood, collected on day 0 of AZD1222 vaccination. The chain couples TRBV5-1 to TRBJ2-1, with D unclear. The sequence was collected from an adult in good health. This CDR3 reads CASSYTDSSYNEQFF. CDR3 coding DNA: TGCGCCAGCAGCTATACAGATAGCTCCTACAATGAGCAGTTCTTC.